Following are 18 T cell receptor beta chains from one sample sequenced in a study of T cell responses to AZD1222 COVID-19 vaccine. Measured with immunoSEQ multiplex PCR; TCRdb has only the in-frame clones, and not every one. The sample yields some 120,000 clones, roughly nine tenths seen once. Sequenced here: peripheral blood, sampled on day 0 of AZD1222 vaccination. Source of these receptors: an adult in good health.

This chain joins TRBV6-4 and TRBJ2-1; 7 bases fit TRBD2. V shed 0 bases, J shed 3 bases, and the junction held 8 bases outside the gene matches. This CDR3 comprises 17 residues. Germline loops: CDR1 MRHNA, CDR2 SNTAGT. The CDR3: CASSDSLGTIYYNEQFF. Here the CDR3 DNA reads TGTGCCAGCAGTGACTCGTTGGGGACTATCTACTACAATGAGCAGTTCTTC.

The chain is built from TRBV7-7 and TRBJ2-5; 10 bases are shared with TRBD1. The J segment lost 5 bases and the V segment lost 4 bases, leaving 7 bases of the junction unmatched. Germline V gives CDR1 SSHAT, CDR2 FNYEAQ (reference sequence). The CDR3 consists of 15 residues. In DNA, the CDR3 is TGTGCCAGCAGCTCCGACAGGGGGCAGTTTGAGACCCAGTACTTC. This encodes CASSSDRGQFETQYF.

This rearrangement joins TRBV20-1 to TRBJ2-5, with unresolved D. This CDR3 spans 11 amino acids. The V end was cut by 7 bases, the J end by 2 bases, with 8 bases between. The germline CDR1 and CDR2 sequences are DFQATT and SNEGSKA (reference sequence). The CDR3 reads CSGEVQETQYF. The CDR3 coding sequence is TGCAGTGGTGAGGTTCAAGAGACCCAGTACTTC.

This sequence joins TRBV7-3 and TRBJ2-7, with 12 bases that match TRBD2. The CDR3 has 17 amino acids. The germline CDR1 and CDR2 sequences are SGHTA and FQGTGA. J lost 5 bases, V lost 0 bases, and 8 bases had no gene match. The CDR3 region is CASSLTGGLAGGHEQYF. Written as DNA, the CDR3 is TGTGCCAGCAGCTTAACTGGCGGGCTAGCGGGGGGGCACGAGCAGTACTTC.

The chain uses TRBV15 and TRBJ2-2; no reliable D call. The CDR3 spans 13 residues. V was shortened by 0 bases and J by 3 bases, with 2 bases between the two germline ends. Per germline, CDR1 LNHNV and CDR2 YYDKDF (reference sequence). CDR3 DNA: TGTGCCACCAGCAGAGATGACACCGGGGAGCTGTTTTTT. Its translation: CATSRDDTGELFF.

The rearrangement joins TRBV5-4 to TRBJ2-7; 7 bases are shared with TRBD1. This CDR3 has 16 amino acids. J gave up 1 base and V 1 base, and 8 bases lay outside the gene matches. In germline, CDR1 is SGHNT, CDR2 YYREEE (reference sequence). CDR3 sequence (DNA): TGTGCCAGCAGCTTGCCATACAGGGGACAATCCTACGAGCAGTACTTC. It yields the protein CASSLPYRGQSYEQYF.

The V and J genes are TRBV2 and TRBJ1-5; no firm D call. The CDR3 spans 14 residues. Trimming stripped 4 bases from V and 3 bases from J, with 10 bases between. The germline V gene has CDR1 SNHLY and CDR2 FYNNEI. The CDR3 DNA sequence: TGTGCCAGCAGTGTTTTGAACAACAATCAGCCCCAGCATTTT. It translates to CASSVLNNNQPQHF.

The V and J genes are TRBV4-1 and TRBJ1-2; D not certain. Looked up from germline, CDR1 is MGHRA and CDR2 is YSYEKL. The length of the CDR3 is 12 residues. V was cut by 1 base and J by 6 bases, with 6 bases left in between. This chain's CDR3 is CASSQGGNGYTF. The CDR3 DNA reads TGCGCCAGCAGCCAAGGAGGAAATGGCTACACCTTC.

V and J are TRBV18 and TRBJ1-1; D gene ambiguous. Trimming took off 2 bases at V and 4 bases at J, with 8 bases between the two ends. Germline values: CDR1 KGHSH, CDR2 LQKENI. The CDR3 spans 13 residues. CDR3 sequence reads: CASSPSTATEAFF. DNA for the CDR3: TGTGCCAGCTCACCATCGACGGCCACTGAAGCTTTCTTT. The full variable domain, completed using reference TRBV18 and TRBJ1-1, is NAGVMQNPRHLVRRRGQEARLRCSPMKGHSHVYWYRQLPEEGLKFMVYLQKENIIDESGMPKERFSAEFPKEGPSILRIQQVVRGDSAAYFCASSPSTATEAFFGQGTRLTVV.

This chain connects TRBV19 to TRBJ2-3; a possible D gene is TRBD1 (6 bases). Germline lookup yields CDR1 LNHDA and CDR2 SQIVND (reference sequence). The CDR3 loop spans 16 amino acids. V lost 5 bases to trimming and J lost 2 bases, with 17 bases between them. CDR3 sequence: CASSVNPGHLTDTQYF. The DNA of the CDR3 is TGTGCCAGTAGTGTAAACCCGGGACACCTCACAGATACGCAGTATTTT.

J is TRBJ1-2 and V is TRBV10-3; 8 nucleotides agree with TRBD1. Trimming removed 6 bases from V and 4 bases from J; junction bases left unmatched: 10. The CDR3 has 15 amino acids. Germline-derived CDR1 and CDR2 are ENHRY and SYGVKD. The CDR3 sequence: CAIRLGQGGGYGYTF. The CDR3 nucleotides are TGTGCCATCAGGCTCGGACAGGGAGGAGGCTATGGCTACACCTTC.

The sample holds one count of this clone. The genes are TRBV7-2 and TRBJ1-2; the D is unclear. Deletions cut 3 bases from V and 3 bases from J, with 5 bases between. CDR1 is SGHTA, CDR2 FQGNSA, per germline. The CDR3 length is 12 residues. The CDR3 nucleotides read TGTGCCAGCAGCTTCAGTTACTATGGCTACACCTTC. This encodes CASSFSYYGYTF. The complete variable domain, with remaining parts taken from reference TRBV7-2 and TRBJ1-2, reads GAGVSQSPSNKVTEKGKDVELRCDPISGHTALYWYRQSLGQGLEFLIYFQGNSAPDKSGLPSDRFSAERTGGSVSTLTIQRTQQEDSAVYLCASSFSYYGYTFGSGTRLTVV.

This chain uses TRBV5-4 with TRBJ1-4; no definite D call. V lost 0 bases and J lost 2, with 8 bases in between. Germline loops: CDR1 SGHNT, CDR2 YYREEE (reference sequence). CDR3 length: 15 residues. CDR3 in amino acids: CASSLDPGTNEKLFF. The CDR3 DNA follows: TGTGCCAGCAGCTTGGATCCGGGGACTAATGAAAAACTGTTTTTT. Variable domain in full (rest from reference TRBV5-4 and TRBJ1-4): ETGVTQSPTHLIKTRGQQVTLRCSSQSGHNTVSWYQQALGQGPQFIFQYYREEENGRGNFPPRFSGLQFPNYSSELNVNALELDDSALYLCASSLDPGTNEKLFFGSGTQLSVL.

The chain employs TRBV6-1 and TRBJ2-2, with TRBD1 as a possible D gene (6 bases). Trimming removed 2 bases from V and 6 bases from J, with 16 bases in between. The CDR3 has 16 residues. CDR1 MNHNS and CDR2 SASEGT come from the germline V gene. In nucleotides, the CDR3 is TGTGCCAGCAGTGAATCACAGGGATGGGGCCCCGGGGAGCTGTTTTTT. Its protein is CASSESQGWGPGELFF.

The V gene is TRBV5-1, the J gene TRBJ1-2, with D tentatively TRBD1 (5 bases). Trimming shortened V by 0 bases and J by 5 bases, and 11 bases separated the two germline ends. The CDR3 covers 14 residues. In germline, CDR1 is SGHRS, CDR2 YFSETQ. The CDR3 DNA sequence: TGCGCCAGCAGCTTGGCCGGGGGAGGATATGGCTACACCTTC. Protein: CASSLAGGGYGYTF. Complete variable domain (other parts from reference TRBV5-1 and TRBJ1-2): KAGVTQTPRYLIKTRGQQVTLSCSPISGHRSVSWYQQTPGQGLQFLFEYFSETQRNKGNFPGRFSGRQFSNSRSEMNVSTLELGDSALYLCASSLAGGGYGYTFGSGTRLTVV.

The gene calls are TRBV9 and TRBJ2-3, with TRBD2 matching 8 bases. V trimming: 4 bases; J trimming: 2 bases; junction bases outside the gene matches: 6. The CDR3 has 15 residues. Germline loops: CDR1 SGDLS, CDR2 YYNGEE. The CDR3 nucleotides are TGTGCCAGCAGCAACAGCGGGGGACTCACAGATACGCAGTATTTT. This sequence encodes CASSNSGGLTDTQYF.

V usage is TRBV11-2 and J usage is TRBJ2-7; the D is unclear. This CDR3 is built from 13 residues. The germline gives CDR1 SGHAT, CDR2 FQNNGV. Trimming removed 0 bases at V and 9 bases at J, with 12 bases between. The CDR3 DNA reads as TGTGCCAGCAGCTTAGATAGGTCCCCCCGGCAGTACTTC. It translates to CASSLDRSPRQYF.

This rearrangement joins TRBV28 to TRBJ2-7, with D possibly matching TRBD1 (6 bases). The ends were cut back, 6 bases at V and 3 bases at J, with 9 bases in the middle. CDR1 and CDR2 from the germline V gene are MDHEN and SYDVKM. The length of the CDR3 is 12 residues. This chain's CDR3 is CASSPQGYEQYF. As DNA, the CDR3 is TGTGCCAGCAGCCCACAGGGCTACGAGCAGTACTTC.